The 6 T cell receptor beta chains given below trace back to one sample, sequenced in a study of graft-versus-host responses after intestinal transplantation. Libraries were prepared by immunoSEQ multiplex PCR; TCRdb keeps only in-frame clonotypes and omits some of them. The sample consists of 20,000 or so clones, approximately 85% of them appearing once. This sample comprised PBMCs, obtained roughly 69 weeks after intestinal transplant. The receptors come from a human patient who received an intestinal transplant, so some T cells may come from the graft donor.

The V gene is TRBV6-5, the J gene TRBJ1-1, with D unresolved. The germline V and J ends were trimmed by 5 bases and 6 bases, with 7 bases remaining between them. Looked up from germline, CDR1 is MNHEY and CDR2 is SVGAGI. The CDR3 sequence is 11 residues long. The CDR3 sequence: CASSDWAEAFF. The CDR3 bases are TGTGCCAGCAGTGATTGGGCTGAAGCTTTCTTT.

This rearrangement joins TRBV5-1 to TRBJ2-7; D is unclear. The CDR3 loop spans 13 amino acids. The germline CDR1 and CDR2 sequences are SGHRS and YFSETQ. Trimming left V 4 bases short and J 3 bases short, with 11 bases between. Written as DNA, the CDR3 is TGCGCCAGCAGCCTCGCGGCCAACTACGAGCAGTACTTC. Amino acid sequence: CASSLAANYEQYF.

The rearrangement joins TRBV14 to TRBJ2-3, with unresolved D. The germline gives CDR1 SGHDN, CDR2 FVKESK. There are 14 residues in the CDR3. Trimming removed 4 bases from V and 4 bases from J, with 12 bases in between. DNA of the CDR3: TGTGCCAGCAGCCGCAATGTAGACCCAGATACGCAGTATTTT. This gives the protein CASSRNVDPDTQYF.

The chain carries TRBV11-2 and TRBJ2-7; TRBD1 is a possible D gene (5 bases). Germline values: CDR1 SGHAT, CDR2 FQNNGV. This CDR3 has 16 residues. Trimming took off 5 bases at V and 2 bases at J, with 19 bases between the two ends. The CDR3 sequence is CASSPPWQTVPYEQYF. CDR3 DNA sequence: TGTGCCAGCAGCCCCCCCTGGCAGACAGTTCCCTACGAGCAGTACTTC. Filled out from reference TRBV11-2 and TRBJ2-7, the complete variable domain reads EAGVAQSPRYKIIEKRQSVAFWCNPISGHATLYWYQQILGQGPKLLIQFQNNGVVDDSQLPKDRFSAERLKGVDSTLKIQPAKLEDSAVYLCASSPPWQTVPYEQYFGPGTRLTVT.

The DNA of the CDR3 is TGTGCCAGCAGCGTGGATGTGGGCAGGGGGATGGCCGGGGAGCTGTTTTTT. Amino acid sequence: CASSVDVGRGMAGELFF. This chain connects TRBV5-6 to TRBJ2-2; 7 positions agree with TRBD1. V lost 4 bases and J lost 6; bases outside the gene matches: 15. This CDR3 has 17 residues. Germline lookup yields CDR1 SGHDT and CDR2 YYEEEE. The full variable domain, rest sourced from reference TRBV5-6 and TRBJ2-2, is DAGVTQSPTHLIKTRGQQVTLRCSPKSGHDTVSWYQQALGQGPQFIFQYYEEEERQRGNFPDRFSGHQFPNYSSELNVNALLLGDSALYLCASSVDVGRGMAGELFFGEGSRLTVL.

The chain has TRBV6-1 and TRBJ1-1; maybe TRBD1 (5 bases). CDR1 and CDR2 from the germline V gene are MNHNS and SASEGT. Deletions cut 8 bases from V and 6 bases from J, with 19 bases between. The length of the CDR3 is 14 residues. The CDR3 nucleotides read TGTGCCAGCGGACCCCACGGCAGGGCTCCTGAAGCTTTCTTT. It yields the protein CASGPHGRAPEAFF.